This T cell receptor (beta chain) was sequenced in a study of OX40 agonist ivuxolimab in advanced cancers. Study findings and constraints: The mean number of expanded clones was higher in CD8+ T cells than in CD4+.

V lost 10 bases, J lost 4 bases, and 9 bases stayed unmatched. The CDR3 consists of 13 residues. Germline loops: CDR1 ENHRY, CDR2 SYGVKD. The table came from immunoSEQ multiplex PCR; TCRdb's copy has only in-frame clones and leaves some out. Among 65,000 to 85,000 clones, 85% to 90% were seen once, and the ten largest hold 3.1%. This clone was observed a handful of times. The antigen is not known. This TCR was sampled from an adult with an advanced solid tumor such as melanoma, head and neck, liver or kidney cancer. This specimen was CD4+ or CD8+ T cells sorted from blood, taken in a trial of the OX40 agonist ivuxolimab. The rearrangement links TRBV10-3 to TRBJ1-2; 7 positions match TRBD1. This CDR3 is CASGEGAGYGYTF. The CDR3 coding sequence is TGTGCCAGCGGGGAGGGGGCTGGCTATGGCTACACCTTC.